The entry below describes one T cell receptor (beta chain). Its cognate antigen is unknown. The source of the sample is a study of T cells after yellow fever vaccination. Study-level information: In the case of low-cell-number fractions, SMART-Seq v4 Ultra Low Input was used for preparation. Study results and caveats: Although the secondary response was weaker, it peaked faster, at day 5 versus 15. Booster sampling recovered most clones from primary vaccination (nearly 98% CD4, around 88% CD8).

The junction had 8 bases not matched to a gene; V was cut back by 5 bases and J by 5 bases. Germline lookup yields CDR1 LNHDA and CDR2 SQIVND (reference sequence). This CDR3 has 14 residues. Template switching by 5'RACE produced TCR cDNA, adding a universal primer site and UMIs. From the 5' RACE reads, TCRdb called clonotypes with MiXCR, one entry per CDR3 protein. The sample holds 350,000 to 450,000 distinct CDR3 sequences, about 6.2% seen once. This clonotype was sampled from a man under 40 who received the YFV17D yellow fever vaccine. This specimen was PBMCs, taken 5 days after the yellow fever booster vaccination. V usage is TRBV19 and J usage is TRBJ2-5; 7 bases align to TRBD2. The CDR3 coding sequence is TGTGCCAGTAGTGGCGGGAGTAGGACGGAGACCCAGTACTTC. It encodes CASSGGSRTETQYF.